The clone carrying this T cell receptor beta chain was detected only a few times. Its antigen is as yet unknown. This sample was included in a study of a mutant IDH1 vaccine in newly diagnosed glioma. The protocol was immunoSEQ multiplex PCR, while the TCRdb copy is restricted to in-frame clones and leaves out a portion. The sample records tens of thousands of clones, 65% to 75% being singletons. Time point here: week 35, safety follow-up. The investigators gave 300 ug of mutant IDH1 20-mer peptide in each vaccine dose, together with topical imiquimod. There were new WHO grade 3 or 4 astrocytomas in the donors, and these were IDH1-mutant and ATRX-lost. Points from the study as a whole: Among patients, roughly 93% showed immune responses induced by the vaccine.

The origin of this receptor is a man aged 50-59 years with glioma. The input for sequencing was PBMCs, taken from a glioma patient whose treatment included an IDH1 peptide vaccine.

Here the CDR3 reads CASSTTSGSTDTQYF. The CDR3 nucleotides are TGTGCCAGCAGCACGACTAGCGGTAGCACAGATACGCAGTATTTT. The chain uses TRBV9 and TRBJ2-3; TRBD2 matches at 9 bases. The V and J ends lost 4 bases and 0 bases, in that order; junction bases with no gene match: 3. The CDR3 contains 15 residues. Germline-derived CDR1 and CDR2 are SGDLS and YYNGEE.